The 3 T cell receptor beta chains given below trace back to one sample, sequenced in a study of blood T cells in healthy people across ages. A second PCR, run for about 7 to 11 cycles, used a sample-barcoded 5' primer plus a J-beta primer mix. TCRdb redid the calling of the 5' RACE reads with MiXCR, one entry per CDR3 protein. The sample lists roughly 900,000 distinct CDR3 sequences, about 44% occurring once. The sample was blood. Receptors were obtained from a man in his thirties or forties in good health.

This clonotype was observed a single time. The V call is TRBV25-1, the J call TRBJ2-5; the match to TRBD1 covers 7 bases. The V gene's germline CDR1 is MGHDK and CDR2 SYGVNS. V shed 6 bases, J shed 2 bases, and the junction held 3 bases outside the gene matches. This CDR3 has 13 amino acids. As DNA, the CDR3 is TGTGCCAGCAGGAGCAGGGGGCAAGAGACCCAGTACTTC. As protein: CASRSRGQETQYF.

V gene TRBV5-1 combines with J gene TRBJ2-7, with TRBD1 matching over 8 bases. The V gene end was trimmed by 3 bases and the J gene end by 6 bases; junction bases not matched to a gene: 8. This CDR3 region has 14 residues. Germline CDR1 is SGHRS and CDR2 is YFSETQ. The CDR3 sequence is CASSSRTGLGEQYF. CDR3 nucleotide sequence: TGCGCCAGCAGCTCCAGGACAGGGCTCGGCGAGCAGTACTTC.

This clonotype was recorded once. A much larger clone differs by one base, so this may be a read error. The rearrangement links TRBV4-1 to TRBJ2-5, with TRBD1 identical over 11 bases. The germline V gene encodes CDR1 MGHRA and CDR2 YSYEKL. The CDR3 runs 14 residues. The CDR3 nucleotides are TGCGCCAGCAACCAAGAGGGACAGGGGGTCCAGCAGTACTTC. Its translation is CASNQEGQGVQQYF.